This T cell receptor (beta chain) was sequenced for a study of blood T cell repertoires in COVID-19. As handled by the study authors: It was from reference gene primer amplification that nucleated cell counts were estimated. The protocol was immunoSEQ multiplex PCR, while the TCRdb copy is restricted to in-frame clones and leaves out a portion. For V, J and clone size, that table is used; D and trimming come from the DNA. The data hold tens of thousands of clones, with roughly nine tenths observed a single time. Enrolled during active infection, Seattle patients were then followed longitudinally. The length of the CDR3 is 13 residues. CDR1 and CDR2 from the germline V gene are LGHDT and YNNKEL (reference sequence). The V end was cut by 6 bases, the J end by 6 bases, with 14 bases between.

The chain joins TRBV3-1 (or the pseudogene TRBV3-2) to TRBJ1-1; D may be TRBD1 (6 bases). The receptor was derived from a woman of 80 years or more with COVID-19, enrolled during active disease. Sample: peripheral blood. As DNA, the CDR3 is TGTGCCAGCAGTCCAACAGGGTTGTCTGAAGCTTTCTTT. Amino acid sequence: CASSPTGLSEAFF.